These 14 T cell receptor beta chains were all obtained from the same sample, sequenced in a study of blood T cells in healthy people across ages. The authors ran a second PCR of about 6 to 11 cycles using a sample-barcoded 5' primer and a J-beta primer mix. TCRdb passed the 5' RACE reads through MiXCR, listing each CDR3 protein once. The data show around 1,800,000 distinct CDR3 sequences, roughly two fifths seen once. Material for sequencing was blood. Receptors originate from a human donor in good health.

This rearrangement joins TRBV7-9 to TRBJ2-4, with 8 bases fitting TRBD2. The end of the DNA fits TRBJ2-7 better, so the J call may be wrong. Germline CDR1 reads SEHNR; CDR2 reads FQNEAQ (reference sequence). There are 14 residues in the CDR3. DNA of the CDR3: TGTGCCAGCAGCTCGACGACTAGCGCCAACGAGCAGTACTTC. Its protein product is CASSSTTSANEQYF.

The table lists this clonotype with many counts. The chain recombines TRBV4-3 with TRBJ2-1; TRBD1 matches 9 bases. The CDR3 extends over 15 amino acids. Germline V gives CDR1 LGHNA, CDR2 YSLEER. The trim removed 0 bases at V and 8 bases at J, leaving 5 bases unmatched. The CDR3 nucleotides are TGCGCCAGCAGCCAAGAAGGTTACAGGGGGCATGAGCAGTTCTTC. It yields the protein CASSQEGYRGHEQFF.

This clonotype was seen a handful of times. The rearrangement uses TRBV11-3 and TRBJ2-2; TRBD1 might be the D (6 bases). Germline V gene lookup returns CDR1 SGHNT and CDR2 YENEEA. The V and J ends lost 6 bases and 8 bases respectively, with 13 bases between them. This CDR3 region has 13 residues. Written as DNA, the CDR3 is TGTGCCAGCAGTCTGGTTACAGGGGGGGAGCTGTTTTTT. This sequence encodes CASSLVTGGELFF. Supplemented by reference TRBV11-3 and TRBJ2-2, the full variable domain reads EAGVVQSPRYKIIEKKQPVAFWCNPISGHNTLYWYLQNLGQGPELLIRYENEEAVDDSQLPKDRFSAERLKGVDSTLKIQPAELGDSAVYLCASSLVTGGELFFGEGSRLTVL.

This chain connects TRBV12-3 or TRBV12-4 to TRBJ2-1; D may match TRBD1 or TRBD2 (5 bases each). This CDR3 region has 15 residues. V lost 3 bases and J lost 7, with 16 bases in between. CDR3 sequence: CASSFPGREGNEQFF. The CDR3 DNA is TGTGCCAGCAGTTTTCCGGGACGGGAAGGGAATGAGCAGTTCTTC.

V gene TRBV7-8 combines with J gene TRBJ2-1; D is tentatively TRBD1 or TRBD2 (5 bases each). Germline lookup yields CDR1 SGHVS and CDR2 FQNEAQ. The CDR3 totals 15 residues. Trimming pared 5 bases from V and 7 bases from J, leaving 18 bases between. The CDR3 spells CASSAPGRGRNEQFF. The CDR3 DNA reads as TGTGCCAGCAGCGCGCCGGGACGGGGTAGGAATGAGCAGTTCTTC.

CDR3 amino acids: CASSLVVGWNTEAFF. The CDR3 DNA sequence: TGTGCCAGCAGCTTAGTGGTGGGTTGGAACACTGAAGCTTTCTTT. The gene calls are TRBV7-8 and TRBJ1-1; D is undetermined. The V end was cut by 1 base, the J end by 1 base, with 10 bases between. CDR3 size: 15 residues. The germline V gene encodes CDR1 SGHVS and CDR2 FQNEAQ.

This CDR3 reads CSVEETGYGGYTF. CDR3 sequence (DNA): TGCAGCGTTGAGGAGACAGGCTACGGCGGCTACACCTTC. V gene TRBV29-1 combines with J gene TRBJ1-2, with D possibly TRBD1 on 6 matching bases. V dropped 3 bases and J dropped 8 bases, with 16 bases sitting between them. Germline V CDR1 and CDR2: SQVTM, ANQGSEA. CDR3 length: 13 amino acids.

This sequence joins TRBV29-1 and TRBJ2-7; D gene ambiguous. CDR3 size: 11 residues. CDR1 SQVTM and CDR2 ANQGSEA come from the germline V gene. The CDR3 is CRGLMLNEQYF. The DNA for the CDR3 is TGCCGCGGCCTTATGCTAAACGAGCAGTACTTC.

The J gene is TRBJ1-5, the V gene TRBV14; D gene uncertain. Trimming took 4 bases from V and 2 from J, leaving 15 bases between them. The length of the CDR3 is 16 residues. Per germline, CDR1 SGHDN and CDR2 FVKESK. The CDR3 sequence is CASSRPLPQGNQPQHF. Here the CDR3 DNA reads TGTGCCAGCAGCCGACCGTTACCCCAGGGCAATCAGCCCCAGCATTTT.

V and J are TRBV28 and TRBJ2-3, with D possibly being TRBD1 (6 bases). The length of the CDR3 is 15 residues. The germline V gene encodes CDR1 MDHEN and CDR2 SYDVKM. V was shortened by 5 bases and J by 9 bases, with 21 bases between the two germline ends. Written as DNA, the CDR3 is TGTGCCAGCAGTGAGAGGGGGACCTTGGGAACCACGCAGTATTTT. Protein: CASSERGTLGTTQYF.

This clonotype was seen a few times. CDR3 DNA: TGTGCCAGCAGTTTCTCAGCGGGGGGGGCGTACGAGCAGTACTTC. Its protein is CASSFSAGGAYEQYF. The chain has TRBV12-3 or TRBV12-4 and TRBJ2-7; 10 bases are a match to TRBD2. Trimming at V came to 3 bases and at J to 4 bases, leaving 6 bases not matched to a gene. The CDR3 runs to 15 residues.

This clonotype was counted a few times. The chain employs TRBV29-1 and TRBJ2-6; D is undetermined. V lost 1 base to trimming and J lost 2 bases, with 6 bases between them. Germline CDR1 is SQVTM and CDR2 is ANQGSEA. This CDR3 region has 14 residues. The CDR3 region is CSVEGGAGANVLTF. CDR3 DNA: TGCAGCGTTGAAGGGGGTGCTGGGGCCAACGTCCTGACTTTC.

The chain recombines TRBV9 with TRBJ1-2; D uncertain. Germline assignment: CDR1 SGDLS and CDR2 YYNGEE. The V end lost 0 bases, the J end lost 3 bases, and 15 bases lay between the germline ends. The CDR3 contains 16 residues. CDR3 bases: TGTGCCAGCAGCGTAGTTGCCGCAGACGGGTACTATGGCTACACCTTC. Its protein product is CASSVVAADGYYGYTF.

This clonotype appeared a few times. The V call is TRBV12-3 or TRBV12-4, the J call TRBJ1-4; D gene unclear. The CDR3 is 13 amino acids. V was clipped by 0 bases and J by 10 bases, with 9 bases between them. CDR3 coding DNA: TGTGCCAGCAGTTTAGCGCACGATGGAAAACTGTTTTTT. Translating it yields CASSLAHDGKLFF.